This TCR beta chain was obtained from a study of blood T cell repertoires in COVID-19. The wider study: The cDNA or gDNA used as material had been derived from T cells, B-cell-depleted T cells, or PBMCs.

Authors' data handling: Quantification of nucleated cells was approximated via reference gene primer amplification. The data were produced by immunoSEQ multiplex PCR, yet TCRdb's version contains in-frame clones alone and is incomplete. V and J calls and clone size are copied from that table; D and trimming were computed from the DNA. The data show 70,000 to 95,000 clones, 70% to 80% seen once. Trimming took off 6 bases at V and 2 bases at J, with 13 bases between the two ends. Germline V gives CDR1 ENHRY, CDR2 SYGVKD. The CDR3 sequence is 14 residues long. The chain recombines TRBV10-3 with TRBJ1-1; TRBD1 is a possible D gene (6 bases). The receptor was isolated from a human donor in a cohort sampled during active COVID-19. Sequenced input: peripheral blood. The CDR3 DNA follows: TGTGCCATCAGACCTACAGGGACCAACACTGAAGCTTTCTTT. It codes for CAIRPTGTNTEAFF.